Following are 11 T cell receptor beta chains from one sample sequenced in a study of blood T cells in healthy people across ages. Primers used in a second PCR of about 7 to 11 cycles were a sample-barcoded 5' primer and a J-beta primer mix. One entry per CDR3 protein results from TCRdb running MiXCR on the 5' RACE reads. There are roughly 2 million distinct CDR3 sequences in the sample; around half occur only once, and 2.1% lies in the top ten. The sequenced material came from blood. The receptors come from a woman aged 40 to 50 in good health.

There are a few counts of this clonotype. The rearrangement joins TRBV12-3 or TRBV12-4 to TRBJ2-7, with D possibly matching TRBD2 (6 bases). Trimming shortened V by 1 base and J by 3 bases, and 10 bases separated the two germline ends. The CDR3 loop spans 14 amino acids. The CDR3 reads CASSLGTNIYEQYF. CDR3 sequence (DNA): TGTGCCAGCAGTTTAGGGACTAATATCTACGAGCAGTACTTC.

The chain recombines TRBV20-1 with TRBJ2-4; perhaps TRBD2 as D (5 bases). V lost 6 bases to trimming and J lost 4 bases, with 19 bases between them. The CDR3 totals 15 residues. CDR1 and CDR2 from the germline V gene are DFQATT and SNEGSKA (reference sequence). This chain's CDR3 is CSARDWVGPKNIQYF. The CDR3 region has the DNA TGCAGTGCGAGGGATTGGGTCGGCCCGAAAAACATTCAGTACTTC.

In this sample, this clonotype turned up a few times. This chain connects TRBV4-2 to TRBJ2-3; 10 bases map to TRBD2. Per germline, CDR1 LGHNA and CDR2 YNFKEQ. The ends lost 0 bases at V and 4 bases at J; junction bases unmatched: 7. The CDR3 has 17 amino acids. The CDR3 DNA is TGTGCCAGCAGCCAAGATAGCCTAGCGGGAGTGCCAGATACGCAGTATTTT. Translating it yields CASSQDSLAGVPDTQYF.

This clonotype was recorded a few times. J is TRBJ2-1 and V is TRBV11-3, with D tentatively TRBD1 or TRBD2 (5 bases each). CDR1 is SGHNT and CDR2 is YENEEA in the germline V gene. Trimming left V 6 bases short and J 2 bases short, with 14 bases between. CDR3 length: 15 amino acids. The CDR3 nucleotides are TGTGCCAGCAGGGCCGAGGGGACCCCCTACAATGAGCAGTTCTTC. Translating it yields CASRAEGTPYNEQFF.

The chain combines TRBV2 with TRBJ1-2; D perhaps matches TRBD1 (5 bases). The CDR3 has 15 amino acids. V was trimmed by 5 bases and J by 2 bases, leaving 15 bases between them. Germline V lookup: CDR1 SNHLY, CDR2 FYNNEI. CDR3 nucleotide sequence: TGTGCCAGCAGTTTTGGGACCTCCCTCAACTATGGCTACACCTTC. This sequence encodes CASSFGTSLNYGYTF.

The rearrangement links TRBV20-1 to TRBJ1-1, with 7 bases lining up with TRBD1. Per germline, CDR1 DFQATT and CDR2 SNEGSKA (reference sequence). This CDR3 is 12 amino acids long. The CDR3 DNA reads as TGCAGACCGGGACAGCCAAACACTGAAGCTTTCTTT. The encoded protein is CRPGQPNTEAFF.

The V gene is TRBV7-2, the J gene TRBJ1-2; D gene ambiguous. The CDR3 has 14 residues. The V end was cut by 4 bases, the J end by 2 bases, with 11 bases between. Germline values: CDR1 SGHTA, CDR2 FQGNSA. CDR3 sequence: CASSSYRSNYGYTF. The CDR3 coding sequence is TGTGCCAGCAGCTCTTACAGAAGCAACTATGGCTACACCTTC. Together with reference TRBV7-2 and TRBJ1-2, the CDR3 gives the full variable domain: GAGVSQSPSNKVTEKGKDVELRCDPISGHTALYWYRQSLGQGLEFLIYFQGNSAPDKSGLPSDRFSAERTGGSVSTLTIQRTQQEDSAVYLCASSSYRSNYGYTFGSGTRLTVV.

The chain is built from TRBV5-4 and TRBJ2-7, with no clear D. TRBJ2-5 matches the DNA end more closely, so the J call is doubtful. Germline CDR1 SGHNT, CDR2 YYREEE (reference sequence). This CDR3 region has 15 residues. Here the CDR3 reads CASSSGRSRAETQYF. The CDR3 nucleotides read TGTGCCAGCAGCTCCGGACGCTCACGGGCAGAGACCCAGTACTTC.

The chain recombines TRBV4-3 with TRBJ2-3; D might be TRBD2 (6 bases). The CDR3 covers 13 residues. Between the trimmed V and J ends, which lost 8 bases and 2 bases, there was a span of 11 bases. Germline assignment: CDR1 LGHNA and CDR2 YSLEER. The CDR3 reads CASRRDFTDTQYF. DNA for the CDR3: TGCGCCAGCCGCCGGGACTTCACAGATACGCAGTATTTT.

The V and J genes are TRBV25-1 and TRBJ2-7; the match to TRBD1 covers 9 bases. The CDR3 sequence is 15 residues long. Germline CDR1 and CDR2: MGHDK and SYGVNS. V lost 6 bases, J lost 3 bases, and 9 bases stayed unmatched. The CDR3 bases are TGTGCCAGCAGCCACAAGGGGGGACAGGGCTACGAGCAGTACTTC. Translated, it gives CASSHKGGQGYEQYF.

V and J are TRBV4-1 and TRBJ1-1; D gene ambiguous. Germline CDR1 and CDR2: MGHRA and YSYEKL. Trimming shortened V by 1 base and J by 0 bases, and 12 bases separated the two germline ends. The CDR3 totals 16 residues. As DNA, the CDR3 is TGCGCCAGCAGCCAAGGGCCGCTAACCCTGAACACTGAAGCTTTCTTT. Translation gives CASSQGPLTLNTEAFF.